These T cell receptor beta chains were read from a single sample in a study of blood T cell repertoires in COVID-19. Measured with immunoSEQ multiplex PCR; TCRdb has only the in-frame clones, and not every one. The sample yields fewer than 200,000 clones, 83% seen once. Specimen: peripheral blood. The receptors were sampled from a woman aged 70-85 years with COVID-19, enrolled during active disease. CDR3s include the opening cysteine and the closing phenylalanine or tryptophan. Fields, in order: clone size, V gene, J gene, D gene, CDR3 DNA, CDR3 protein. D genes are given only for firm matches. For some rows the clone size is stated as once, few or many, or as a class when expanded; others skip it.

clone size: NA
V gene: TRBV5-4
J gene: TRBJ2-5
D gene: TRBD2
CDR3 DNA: TGTGCCAGCAGCTCCGCCGGGACTAGCTATGGAGAGACCCAGTACTTC
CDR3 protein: CASSSAGTSYGETQYF

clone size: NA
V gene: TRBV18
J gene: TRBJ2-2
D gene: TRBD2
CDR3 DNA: TGTGCCAGCTCAACCACGGGAGGGCCGGGCACCGGGGAGCTGTTTTTT
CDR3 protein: CASSTTGGPGTGELFF

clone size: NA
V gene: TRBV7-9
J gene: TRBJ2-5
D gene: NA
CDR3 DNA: TGTGCCAGCAGCTTAGGAGCGGGCGAAACTCAACCCCAGTACTTC
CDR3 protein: CASSLGAGETQPQYF

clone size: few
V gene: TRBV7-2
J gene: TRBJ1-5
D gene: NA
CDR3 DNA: TGTGCCAGCAGCTTCGGTCACAGTTATAATCAGCCCCAGCATTTT
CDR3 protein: CASSFGHSYNQPQHF

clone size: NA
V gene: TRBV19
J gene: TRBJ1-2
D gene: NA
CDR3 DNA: TGTGCCAGTAGTAATTGGACAGAGCTAAACTATGGCTACACCTTC
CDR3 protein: CASSNWTELNYGYTF

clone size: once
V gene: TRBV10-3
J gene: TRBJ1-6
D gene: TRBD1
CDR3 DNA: TGTGCCATCAGTGGCGGGGACAGGGCAGAATCACCCCTCCACTTT
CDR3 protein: CAISGGDRAESPLHF

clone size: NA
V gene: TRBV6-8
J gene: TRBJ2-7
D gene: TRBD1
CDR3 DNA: TGTGCCAGCAGTGGCGACAGGGGCTCCTACGAGCAGTACTTC
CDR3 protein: CASSGDRGSYEQYF

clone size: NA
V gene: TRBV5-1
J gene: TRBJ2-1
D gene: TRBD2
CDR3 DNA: TGCGCCAGCAGCTTCCCCGGGACTAGGTCCTACAATGAGCAGTTCTTC
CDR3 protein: CASSFPGTRSYNEQFF

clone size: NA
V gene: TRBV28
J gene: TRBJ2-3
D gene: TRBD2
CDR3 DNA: TGTGCCAGCCTAGCGCCGGGACTAGCGGACAGCACAGATACGCAGTATTTT
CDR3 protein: CASLAPGLADSTDTQYF

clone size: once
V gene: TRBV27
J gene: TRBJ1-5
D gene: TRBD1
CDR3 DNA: TGTGCCAGCAGTCCCCAGACAGGGATCAATCAGCCCCAGCATTTT
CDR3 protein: CASSPQTGINQPQHF

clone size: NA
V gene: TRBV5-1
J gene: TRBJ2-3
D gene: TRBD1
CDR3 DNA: TGCGCCAGCAGCTTGGCAGGGGGTAGAGATACGCAGTATTTT
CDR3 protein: CASSLAGGRDTQYF

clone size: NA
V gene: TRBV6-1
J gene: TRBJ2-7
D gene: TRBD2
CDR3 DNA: TGTGCCAGCAGCCATGGGACTAGCTATAACTACGAGCAGTACTTC
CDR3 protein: CASSHGTSYNYEQYF

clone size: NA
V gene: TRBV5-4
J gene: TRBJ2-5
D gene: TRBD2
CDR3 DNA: TGTGCCAGCAGCTTGGCCGTAGCGGGCGGCCAAGAGACCCAGTACTTC
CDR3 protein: CASSLAVAGGQETQYF

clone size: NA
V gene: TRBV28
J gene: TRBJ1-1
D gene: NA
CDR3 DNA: TGTGCCAGCACCCGTATAAGAGGACAAGGGACTGAAGCTTTCTTT
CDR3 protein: CASTRIRGQGTEAFF

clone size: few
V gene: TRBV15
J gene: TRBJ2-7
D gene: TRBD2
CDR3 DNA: TGTGCCACCAGCACCAGAGTTGGACTAGCGGGAGGGTCCGAGCAGTACTTC
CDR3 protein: CATSTRVGLAGGSEQYF

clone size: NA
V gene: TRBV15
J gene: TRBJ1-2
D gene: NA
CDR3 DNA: TGTGCCACCAGCAGAGAACGGACAGATCCCCTGCTATATGGCTACACCTTC
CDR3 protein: CATSRERTDPLLYGYTF

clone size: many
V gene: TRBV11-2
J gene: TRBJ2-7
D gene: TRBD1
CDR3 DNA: TGTGCCAGCAGCCTCGCCGGGACAGGATGGGGCGAGCAGTACTTC
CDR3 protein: CASSLAGTGWGEQYF

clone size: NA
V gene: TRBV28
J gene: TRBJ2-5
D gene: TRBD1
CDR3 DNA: TGTGCCAGCAGTTTTCTCGGGACAGGAGGGGAGACCCAGTACTTC
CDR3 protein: CASSFLGTGGETQYF

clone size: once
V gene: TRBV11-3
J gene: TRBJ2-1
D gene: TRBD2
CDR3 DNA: TGTGCCAGCAGCCAGGGGACTAGCGGGTACAATGAGCAGTTCTTC
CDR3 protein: CASSQGTSGYNEQFF

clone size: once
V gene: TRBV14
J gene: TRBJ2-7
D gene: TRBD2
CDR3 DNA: TGTGCCAGCAGGACTAGCGGGTCCTACGAGCAGTACTTC
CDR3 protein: CASRTSGSYEQYF

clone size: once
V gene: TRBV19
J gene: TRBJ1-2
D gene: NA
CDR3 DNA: TGTGCCAGTAGTATAGCACAGTATAACTATGGCTACACCTTC
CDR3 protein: CASSIAQYNYGYTF

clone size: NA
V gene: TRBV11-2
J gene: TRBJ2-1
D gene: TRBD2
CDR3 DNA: TGTGCCAGCAGCCGAGGGACTAGCGGGAGCTCCTACAATGAGCAGTTCTTC
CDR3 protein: CASSRGTSGSSYNEQFF

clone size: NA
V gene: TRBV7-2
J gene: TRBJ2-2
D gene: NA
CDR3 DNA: TGTGCCAGCCGCCGGGACTCTTACACCGGGGAGCTGTTTTTT
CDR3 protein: CASRRDSYTGELFF

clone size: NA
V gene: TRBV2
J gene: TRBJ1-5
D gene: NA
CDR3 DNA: TGTGCCACGGAACAGGGTTCCAATCAGCCCCAGCATTTT
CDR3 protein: CATEQGSNQPQHF

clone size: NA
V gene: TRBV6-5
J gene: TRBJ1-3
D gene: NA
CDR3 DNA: TGTGCCAGCAGTTACAGGGACACTGGAAACACCATATATTTT
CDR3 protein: CASSYRDTGNTIYF

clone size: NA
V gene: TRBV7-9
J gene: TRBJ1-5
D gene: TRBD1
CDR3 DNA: TGTGCCAGCAGCTTAGGGACAGGGGTAAGCAATCAGCCCCAGCATTTT
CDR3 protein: CASSLGTGVSNQPQHF

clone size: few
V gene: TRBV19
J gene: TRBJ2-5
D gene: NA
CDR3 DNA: TGTGCCAGTATGGAGAGCGGCCGGGGGACCCAGTACTTC
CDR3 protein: CASMESGRGTQYF

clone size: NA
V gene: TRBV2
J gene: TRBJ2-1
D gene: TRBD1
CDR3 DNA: TGTGCCAGCCATGACAGGGGGCCTTACAATGAGCAGTTCTTC
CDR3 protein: CASHDRGPYNEQFF

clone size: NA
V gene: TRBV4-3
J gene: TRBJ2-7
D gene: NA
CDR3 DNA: TGCGCCAGCAGCCGAACAGGCGCAGGCTACGAGCAGTACTTC
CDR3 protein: CASSRTGAGYEQYF

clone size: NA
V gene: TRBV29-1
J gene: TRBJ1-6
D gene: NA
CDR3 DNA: TGCAGCGTTCAAGTGGGTAGCAGGGATTCACCCCTCCACTTT
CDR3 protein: CSVQVGSRDSPLHF

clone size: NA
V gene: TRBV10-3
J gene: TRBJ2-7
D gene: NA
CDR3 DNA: TGTGCCATCAGACCTACCTTAGAGGTGGCCTACGAGCAGTACTTC
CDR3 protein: CAIRPTLEVAYEQYF

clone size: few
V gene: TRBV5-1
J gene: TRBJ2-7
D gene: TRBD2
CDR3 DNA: TGCGCCAGCAGTCGGTCTAGCGGGAGGGCCGGTCTCTCCGAGCAGTACTTC
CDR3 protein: CASSRSSGRAGLSEQYF

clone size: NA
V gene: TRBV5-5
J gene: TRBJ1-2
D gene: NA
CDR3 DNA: TGTGCCAGCAGCCTACCTAGTGGCTACACCTTC
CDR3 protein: CASSLPSGYTF

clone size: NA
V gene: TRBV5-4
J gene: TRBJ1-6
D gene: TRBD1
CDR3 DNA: TGTGCCAGCAGCCCCGACAGGGGTAGTTCACCCCTCCACTTT
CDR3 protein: CASSPDRGSSPLHF

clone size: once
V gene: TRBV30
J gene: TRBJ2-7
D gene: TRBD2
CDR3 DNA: TGTGCCCGTTCTAGCGGGAGTAAGTACGAGCAGTACTTC
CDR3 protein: CARSSGSKYEQYF

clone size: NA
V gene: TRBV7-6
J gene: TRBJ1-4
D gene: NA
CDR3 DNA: TGTGCCAGCAGCCGTCGGGGGGCAGCTAATGAAAAACTGTTTTTT
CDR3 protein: CASSRRGAANEKLFF

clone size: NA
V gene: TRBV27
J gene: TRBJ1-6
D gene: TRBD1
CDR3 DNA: TGTGCCAGCAGTTTCTGGGCAGGGGGTAATTCACCCCTCCACTTT
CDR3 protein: CASSFWAGGNSPLHF

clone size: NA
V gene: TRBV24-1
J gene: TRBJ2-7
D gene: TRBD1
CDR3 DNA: TGTGCCACCAGTGGGGACAGTCCCTACGAGCAGTACTTC
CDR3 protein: CATSGDSPYEQYF

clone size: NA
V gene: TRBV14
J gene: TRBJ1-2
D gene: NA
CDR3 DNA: TGTGCCAGCAGCCAAGCAAGCGGCAAGTATGGCTACACCTTC
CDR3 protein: CASSQASGKYGYTF

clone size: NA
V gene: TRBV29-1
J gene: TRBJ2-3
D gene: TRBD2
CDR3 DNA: TGCAGCGTTGGTCTCGCGGGAGGGATAACAGATACGCAGTATTTT
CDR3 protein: CSVGLAGGITDTQYF

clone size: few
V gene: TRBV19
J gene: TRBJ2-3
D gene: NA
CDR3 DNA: TGTGCCAGTAGTAGGGACTTGAGCACAGATACGCAGTATTTT
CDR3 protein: CASSRDLSTDTQYF

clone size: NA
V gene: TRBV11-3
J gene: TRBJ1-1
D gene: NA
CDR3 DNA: TGTGCCAGCAGCTTAACTTCCGTTACTGAAGCTTTCTTT
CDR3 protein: CASSLTSVTEAFF

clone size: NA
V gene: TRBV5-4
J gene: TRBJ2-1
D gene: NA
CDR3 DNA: TGTGCCAGCAGCTTGACTAGCTTAGAGCAGTTCTTC
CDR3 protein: CASSLTSLEQFF

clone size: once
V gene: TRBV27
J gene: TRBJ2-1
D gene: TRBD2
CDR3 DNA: TGTGCCAGTAGTAGCGGGAGAGTCTCCTACAATGAGCAGTTCTTC
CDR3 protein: CASSSGRVSYNEQFF

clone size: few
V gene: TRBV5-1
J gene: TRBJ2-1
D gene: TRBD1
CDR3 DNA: TGCGCCAGCAGCTCCGGGACAGGGAGCTACAATGAGCAGTTCTTC
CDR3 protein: CASSSGTGSYNEQFF

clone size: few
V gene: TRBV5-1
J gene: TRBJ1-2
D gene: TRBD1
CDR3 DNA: TGCGCCAGCAGCTTAGGACAGGGATCATGCACCTTC
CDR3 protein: CASSLGQGSCTF

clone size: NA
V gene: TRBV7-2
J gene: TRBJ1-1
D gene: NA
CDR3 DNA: TGTGCCAGCAGCTTTATCGTCGGTCGAGCTTTCTTT
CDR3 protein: CASSFIVGRAFF

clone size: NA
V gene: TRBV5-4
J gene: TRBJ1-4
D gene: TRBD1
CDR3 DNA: TGTGCCAGCAGCTCGGGACAGCTTCTCAATGAAAAACTGTTTTTT
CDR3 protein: CASSSGQLLNEKLFF

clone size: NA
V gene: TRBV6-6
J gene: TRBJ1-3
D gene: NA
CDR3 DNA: TGTGCCAGCAGGGCGACAGTCTCTGGAAACACCATATATTTT
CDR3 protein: CASRATVSGNTIYF

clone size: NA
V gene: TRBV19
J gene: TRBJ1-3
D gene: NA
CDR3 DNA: TGTGCCAGTAGTCTTTGGACAGCCATCTCTGGAAACACCATATATTTT
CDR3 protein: CASSLWTAISGNTIYF

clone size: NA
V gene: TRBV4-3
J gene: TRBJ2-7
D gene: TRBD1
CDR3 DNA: TGCGCCAGCAGCCAAGGGACCGGGACAGGGTTCGAGCAGTACTTC
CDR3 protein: CASSQGTGTGFEQYF

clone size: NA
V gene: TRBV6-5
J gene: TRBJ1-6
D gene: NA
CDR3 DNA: TGTGCCAGCAGTACACAGCCTTATAATTCACCCCTCCACTTT
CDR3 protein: CASSTQPYNSPLHF

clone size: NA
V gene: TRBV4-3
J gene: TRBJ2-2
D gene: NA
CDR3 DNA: TGCGCCAGCAGCCAAGATCCCCGGACCGGGGAGCTGTTTTTT
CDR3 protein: CASSQDPRTGELFF

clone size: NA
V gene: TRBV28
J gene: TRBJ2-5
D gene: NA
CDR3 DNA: TGTGCCAGCAGTTCCCCTTCGCGGCCCCAAGAGACCCAGTACTTC
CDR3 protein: CASSSPSRPQETQYF

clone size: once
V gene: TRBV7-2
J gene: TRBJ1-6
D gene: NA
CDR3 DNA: TGTGCCAGCAGCGAAAGGCGGATGTTGGGTTCACCCCTCCACTTT
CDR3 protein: CASSERRMLGSPLHF

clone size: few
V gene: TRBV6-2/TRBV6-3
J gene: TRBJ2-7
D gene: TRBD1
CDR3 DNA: TGTGCCAGCAGTCGCCAACAGGGGTTCTCCTACGAGCAGTACTTC
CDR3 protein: CASSRQQGFSYEQYF

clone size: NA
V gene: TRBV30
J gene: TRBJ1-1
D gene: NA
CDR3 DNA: TGTGCCTGGAGTGAAACAGTATGGAACACTGAAGCTTTCTTT
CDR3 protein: CAWSETVWNTEAFF

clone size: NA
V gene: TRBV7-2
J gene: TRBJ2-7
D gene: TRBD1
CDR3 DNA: TGTGCCAGCAGGGACAGGGGGAGCTCCTACGAGCAGTACTTC
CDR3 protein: CASRDRGSSYEQYF